This T cell receptor beta chain was observed in a study of blood T cells in healthy people across ages. About the study: The template switching approach captured approximately one barcoded beta molecule for every two T cells.

This clonotype was seen a few times. Its antigen is undetermined. The length of the CDR3 is 14 residues. Looked up from germline, CDR1 is SNHLY and CDR2 is FYNNEI. Trimming pared 6 bases from V and 6 bases from J, leaving 15 bases between. The second PCR ran about 6 to 12 cycles with a sample-barcoded 5' primer and J-beta primers. TCRdb used MiXCR to reprocess the 5' RACE reads, holding one entry per CDR3 protein. The repertoire holds more than 1,400,000 distinct CDR3 sequences, with about 43% as singletons. General study findings and limits: Shifts in expanded clonotypes may have been confounded by donor CMV status, which was unknown. TCR beta diversity per million T cells fell roughly linearly with age. Any conclusive comparison of naive versus antigen-experienced cells was prevented by using unsorted PBMCs.

V and J are TRBV2 and TRBJ1-5; D might be TRBD1 (5 bases). The specimen was blood. This TCR was sampled from a woman under 30 in good health. The CDR3 loop is CASRPREVGQPQHF. For the CDR3, the DNA is TGTGCCAGCAGGCCCAGGGAGGTGGGTCAGCCCCAGCATTTT.